These 13 T cell receptor beta chains share one sample of origin, sequenced in a study of blood T cell repertoires in COVID-19. The data were produced by immunoSEQ multiplex PCR, yet TCRdb's version contains in-frame clones alone and is incomplete. The table has about 280,000 clones, 83% seen once. Sequenced sample: peripheral blood. Receptors originate from a woman in her forties or fifties who had recovered from COVID-19.

This clone was seen only a few times. The chain carries TRBV27 and TRBJ1-1; possibly TRBD1 for D (6 bases). The germline V gene encodes CDR1 MNHEY and CDR2 SMNVEV (reference sequence). Trimming pared 6 bases from V and 2 bases from J, leaving 19 bases between. This CDR3 spans 16 amino acids. In DNA form, the CDR3 reads TGTGCCAGCAGACATTACCCATTGACAGGCAACACTGAAGCTTTCTTT. Residues: CASRHYPLTGNTEAFF.

This chain uses TRBV19 with TRBJ1-3; D is ambiguous. This CDR3 comprises 13 residues. Germline lookup yields CDR1 LNHDA and CDR2 SQIVND (reference sequence). V gave up 10 bases and J gave up 2 bases, with 12 bases separating them. In DNA form, the CDR3 reads TGTGCCACCCGGGCGGGTACTGGAAACACCATATATTTT. Amino acid sequence: CATRAGTGNTIYF.

The V and J genes are TRBV4-3 and TRBJ2-7, with a tentative D call TRBD2 (5 bases). Germline-derived CDR1 and CDR2 are LGHNA and YSLEER. The CDR3 is 16 residues long. V was trimmed by 0 bases and J by 0 bases, leaving 12 bases between them. The CDR3 DNA reads as TGCGCCAGCAGCCAAGAGTATGGGAGCCCCTCCTACGAGCAGTACTTC. Translating it yields CASSQEYGSPSYEQYF.

V and J are TRBV3-1 (or the pseudogene TRBV3-2) and TRBJ1-5; D is possibly TRBD1 (6 bases). The V gene lost 7 bases and the J gene lost 0 bases, with 10 bases spanning the gap. Germline V lookup: CDR1 LGHDT, CDR2 YNNKEL (reference sequence). The CDR3 covers 14 residues. The CDR3 DNA reads as TGTGCCAGCAAGGACAGAAATAGCAATCAGCCCCAGCATTTT. Encoded protein: CASKDRNSNQPQHF.

The chain has TRBV6-2 or TRBV6-3 and TRBJ2-1; 12 bases are shared with TRBD1. The germline gives CDR1 MNHEY, CDR2 SVGEGT. The CDR3 totals 14 residues. The ends lost 6 bases at V and 9 bases at J; junction bases unmatched: 6. CDR3 coding DNA: TGTGCCAGCAGCTCTGGGACAGGGGGCGCTGAGCAGTTCTTC. The encoded protein is CASSSGTGGAEQFF.

The rearrangement uses TRBV11-2 and TRBJ2-1; 9 bases line up with TRBD2. The CDR3 is 15 amino acids. The J segment lost 4 bases and the V segment lost 3 bases, leaving 4 bases of the junction unmatched. Germline CDR1 reads SGHAT; CDR2 reads FQNNGV. DNA for the CDR3: TGTGCCAGCAGCTTGCGACTAGCGGCTTACAATGAGCAGTTCTTC. Its translation: CASSLRLAAYNEQFF.

The V and J genes are TRBV6-2 or TRBV6-3 and TRBJ2-7, with 8 bases lining up with TRBD2. The V gene end was trimmed by 5 bases and the J gene end by 9 bases; junction bases not matched to a gene: 18. Germline CDR1 is MNHEY and CDR2 is SVGEGT. This CDR3 comprises 16 residues. Here the CDR3 DNA reads TGTGCCAGCAGTCTCCCAAGCGGGAGTCTTTATTCTGGGCAGTACTTC. Its translation: CASSLPSGSLYSGQYF.

V usage is TRBV2 and J usage is TRBJ2-2; 9 bases map to TRBD1. Germline CDR1 is SNHLY and CDR2 is FYNNEI. The CDR3 has 14 residues. Trimming took 5 bases from V and 6 from J; bases not matched to a gene: 4. The CDR3: CASSQDRGAGELFF. CDR3 coding DNA: TGTGCCAGCAGTCAGGACAGGGGAGCCGGGGAGCTGTTTTTT.

The rearrangement uses TRBV12-3 or TRBV12-4 and TRBJ1-1; D remains unclear. V gave up 6 bases and J gave up 2 bases, with 10 bases separating them. The CDR3 has 13 amino acids. The CDR3 nucleotides read TGTGCCAGCAGCCGTAATAGAAACACTGAAGCTTTCTTT. This sequence encodes CASSRNRNTEAFF.

The V and J genes are TRBV19 and TRBJ1-5; D is ambiguous. The ends were cut back, 5 bases at V and 0 bases at J, with 8 bases in the middle. The CDR3 sequence is 14 residues long. In germline, CDR1 is LNHDA, CDR2 SQIVND (reference sequence). The CDR3 protein is CASSFGISNQPQHF. CDR3 nucleotides: TGTGCCAGTAGTTTCGGGATTAGCAATCAGCCCCAGCATTTT.

This clone was recorded a few times. This chain links TRBV29-1 with TRBJ1-5; 10 bases fit TRBD1. There are 14 residues in the CDR3. J lost 5 bases, V lost 6 bases, and 7 bases had no gene match. In germline, CDR1 is SQVTM, CDR2 ANQGSEA. Here the CDR3 reads CSVSSGTGDQPQHF. Here the CDR3 DNA reads TGCAGCGTGTCCTCCGGGACAGGGGATCAGCCCCAGCATTTT. The whole variable domain, remainder taken from reference TRBV29-1 and TRBJ1-5, is SAVISQKPSRDICQRGTSLTIQCQVDSQVTMMFWYRQQPGQSLTLIATANQGSEATYESGFVIDKFPISRPNLTFSTLTVSNMSPEDSSIYLCSVSSGTGDQPQHFGDGTRLSIL.

This chain joins TRBV21-1 and TRBJ2-7; the D segment call TRBD1 is taken from the table without a DNA check. TRBV21-1 has pseudogene status. The CDR3 loop spans 16 amino acids. Written as DNA, the CDR3 is TGTGCCAGCAGCAAAGGAGGGGGCTTTTCTGACTACGAGCAGTACTTC. Encoded protein: CASSKGGGFSDYEQYF.

The chain links TRBV19 to TRBJ2-7, with 8 bases lining up with TRBD1. Germline loops: CDR1 LNHDA, CDR2 SQIVND (reference sequence). Trimming at V came to 5 bases and at J to 6 bases, leaving 6 bases not matched to a gene. This CDR3 contains 13 residues. The CDR3 is CASSSTQGGEQYF. In DNA form, the CDR3 reads TGTGCCAGTAGTTCGACACAGGGGGGCGAGCAGTACTTC.